Each of the 19 T cell receptor beta chains below was sequenced from the same sample in a study of cytomegalovirus exposure and HLA in healthy donors. PCR amplification relied on 60 Vbeta primers (plus 13 Jbeta primers). Assay used: immunoSEQ multiplex PCR; TCRdb lists only in-frame clones, some missing. The data show 90,000 to 130,000 clones, roughly 69% seen once. The sequenced sample was PBMCs. The source of these receptors is a woman aged 25 to 39 in good health and CMV-seronegative.

The CDR3 reads CASSVNRFGEKLFF. The DNA for the CDR3 is TGCGCCAGCAGCGTGAACAGGTTTGGGGAAAAACTGTTTTTT. The chain combines TRBV5-1 with TRBJ1-4, with D maybe TRBD1 (5 bases). With 4 bases removed from V and 8 bases from J, the gap between germline ends came to 15 bases. CDR1 is SGHRS and CDR2 is YFSETQ in the germline V gene. This CDR3 is 14 amino acids long.

The sample holds a few counts of this clone. J is TRBJ2-3 and V is TRBV7-9; perhaps TRBD2 as D (5 bases). Germline V gene data show CDR1 as SEHNR and CDR2 as FQNEAQ (reference sequence). This CDR3 comprises 15 residues. V shed 7 bases and J shed 4 bases, with 18 bases lying between them. The DNA for the CDR3 is TGTGCCAGCACCGCCGGAGGTTCAAGCGCAGATACGCAGTATTTT. Translating it yields CASTAGGSSADTQYF.

The chain links TRBV28 to TRBJ1-5, with unresolved D. The CDR3 has 14 residues. The germline CDR1 and CDR2 sequences are MDHEN and SYDVKM. The V end was cut by 7 bases, the J end by 0 bases, with 10 bases between. This chain's CDR3 is CASTPQNSNQPQHF. The CDR3 nucleotides are TGTGCCAGCACCCCACAAAATAGCAATCAGCCCCAGCATTTT.

This clone was found once. The chain links TRBV9 to TRBJ2-7; 10 bases are a match to TRBD1. J was trimmed by 4 bases and V by 0 bases; bases with no gene match: 1. The CDR3 spans 14 residues. CDR1 SGDLS and CDR2 YYNGEE come from the germline V gene. The CDR3 spells CASSVGDRGYEQYF. The CDR3 bases are TGTGCCAGCAGCGTAGGGGACAGGGGTTACGAGCAGTACTTC.

The V and J genes are TRBV27 and TRBJ2-1; 8 positions agree with TRBD2. The CDR3 extends over 16 amino acids. V gave up 5 bases and J gave up 5 bases; unmatched junction bases: 11. The germline CDR1 and CDR2 sequences are MNHEY and SMNVEV (reference sequence). CDR3 DNA sequence: TGTGCCAGCAGTGTATTCCCCGGACTAGCCGACAATGAGCAGTTCTTC. It translates to CASSVFPGLADNEQFF.

The chain carries TRBV30 and TRBJ2-1, with 8 nucleotides matching TRBD2. Germline assignment: CDR1 GTSNPN and CDR2 SVGIG (reference sequence). CDR3 length: 15 residues. V shed 0 bases, J shed 5 bases, and the junction held 6 bases outside the gene matches. CDR3: CAWSVQSGRDNEQFF. CDR3 DNA: TGTGCCTGGAGTGTACAAAGCGGGAGAGACAATGAGCAGTTCTTC.

This clone showed up just once. The chain couples TRBV7-9 to TRBJ2-5; no firm D call. CDR3 size: 13 residues. V was pared by 1 base and J by 5 bases, with 8 bases between. Germline V CDR1 and CDR2: SEHNR, FQNEAQ (reference sequence). The DNA of the CDR3 is TGTGCCAGCAGCTTAGGGATCGGGGAGACCCAGTACTTC. Translation gives CASSLGIGETQYF.

This rearrangement joins TRBV13 to TRBJ2-1, with D perhaps TRBD1 (7 bases). The length of the CDR3 is 18 residues. Germline V lookup: CDR1 PRHDT, CDR2 FYEKMQ (reference sequence). Trimming stripped 6 bases from V and 5 bases from J, with 26 bases between. Here the CDR3 DNA reads TGTGCCAGCAGACCCGGCCAGGGGGGAAGACTGGGACACAATGAGCAGTTCTTC. Amino acid sequence: CASRPGQGGRLGHNEQFF.

The chain couples TRBV9 to TRBJ2-1, with 11 bases that match TRBD2. The CDR3 is 16 residues long. The trim removed 1 base at V and 5 bases at J, leaving 5 bases unmatched. Germline loops: CDR1 SGDLS, CDR2 YYNGEE. Here the CDR3 DNA reads TGTGCCAGCAGCGTATCTAGCGGGAGGCCCCACAATGAGCAGTTCTTC. It encodes CASSVSSGRPHNEQFF.

The chain is built from TRBV28 and TRBJ2-5; maybe TRBD2 (5 bases). Germline values: CDR1 MDHEN, CDR2 SYDVKM. The CDR3 is 13 residues long. V was shortened by 3 bases and J by 9 bases, with 14 bases between the two germline ends. This CDR3 reads CASSLDSPLSQYF. CDR3 sequence (DNA): TGTGCCAGCAGTTTGGACTCTCCCCTGTCCCAGTACTTC. Looking up the rest from reference TRBV28 and TRBJ2-5 gives the full variable domain: DVKVTQSSRYLVKRTGEKVFLECVQDMDHENMFWYRQDPGLGLRLIYFSYDVKMKEKGDIPEGYSVSREKKERFSLILESASTNQTSMYLCASSLDSPLSQYFGPGTRLLVL.

This clone showed up just once. This chain links TRBV7-9 with TRBJ2-3; 9 bases fit TRBD1. This CDR3 spans 17 amino acids. Germline V gives CDR1 SEHNR, CDR2 FQNEAQ (reference sequence). The junction had 10 bases not matched to a gene; V was cut back by 2 bases and J by 4 bases. CDR3 residues: CASSLFLGTGISDTQYF. As DNA, the CDR3 is TGTGCCAGCAGCTTATTCCTCGGGACAGGGATTTCAGATACGCAGTATTTT. Variable domain in full (rest from reference TRBV7-9 and TRBJ2-3): DTGVSQNPRHKITKRGQNVTFRCDPISEHNRLYWYRQTLGQGPEFLTYFQNEAQLEKSRLLSDRFSAERPKGSFSTLEIQRTEQGDSAMYLCASSLFLGTGISDTQYFGPGTRLTVL.

V usage is TRBV28 and J usage is TRBJ1-4; D might be TRBD1 (5 bases). This CDR3 has 14 residues. Trimming took off 5 bases at V and 5 bases at J, with 12 bases between the two ends. CDR1 is MDHEN and CDR2 is SYDVKM in the germline V gene. The CDR3 DNA reads TGTGCCAGCAGTGTGCAGGGACTCAATGAAAAACTGTTTTTT. The encoded protein is CASSVQGLNEKLFF.

The chain employs TRBV4-1 and TRBJ2-2; D perhaps matches TRBD1 (5 bases). Germline-derived CDR1 and CDR2 are MGHRA and YSYEKL. V was shortened by 4 bases and J by 4 bases, with 16 bases between the two germline ends. CDR3 length: 16 residues. The CDR3 sequence is CASSRTGTIITGELFF. The CDR3 DNA sequence: TGCGCCAGCAGCCGAACAGGAACAATAATCACCGGGGAGCTGTTTTTT.

J is TRBJ1-1 and V is TRBV7-2; 8 nucleotides agree with TRBD1. The CDR3 consists of 15 residues. Trimming removed 5 bases from V and 4 bases from J; junction bases left unmatched: 9. Germline V lookup: CDR1 SGHTA, CDR2 FQGNSA. The CDR3: CASSPYRGKSTEAFF. CDR3 coding DNA: TGTGCCAGCAGCCCCTACAGGGGGAAATCCACTGAAGCTTTCTTT.

This sequence joins TRBV28 and TRBJ1-4; 9 positions agree with TRBD1. This CDR3 region has 16 residues. Unmatched junction bases numbered 7, after V lost 2 bases and J lost 6 bases. The germline gives CDR1 MDHEN, CDR2 SYDVKM. The CDR3 DNA reads TGTGCCAGCAGTTTACCCGACAGGGGGGCGGATGAAAAACTGTTTTTT. This codes for CASSLPDRGADEKLFF.

This rearrangement joins TRBV11-2 to TRBJ2-1, with 11 bases fitting TRBD2. CDR1 is SGHAT and CDR2 is FQNNGV in the germline V gene. The ends lost 3 bases at V and 0 bases at J; junction bases unmatched: 7. The CDR3 runs 18 residues. The CDR3 loop is CASSFSPTSGSSYNEQFF. CDR3 coding DNA: TGTGCCAGCAGCTTCTCCCCAACTAGCGGGAGCTCCTACAATGAGCAGTTCTTC.

This clone was counted between two and nine times. The chain links TRBV27 to TRBJ2-2, with 8 bases lining up with TRBD1. The CDR3 covers 16 residues. Germline CDR1 is MNHEY and CDR2 is SMNVEV (reference sequence). Trimming cost V 6 bases and J 7 bases; bases outside gene matches: 13. The CDR3 DNA reads as TGTGCCAGCAGGGCACTTGGACAGGGAGTTATCGGGGAGCTGTTTTTT. It specifies CASRALGQGVIGELFF.

V and J are TRBV5-1 and TRBJ2-5; 13 nucleotides align to TRBD2. Germline V gene lookup returns CDR1 SGHRS and CDR2 YFSETQ. The CDR3 spans 15 residues. J lost 5 bases, V lost 4 bases, and 5 bases had no gene match. For the CDR3, the DNA is TGCGCCAGCAGCCAAAGGACTAGCGGGAGTGAGACCCAGTACTTC. Translating gives CASSQRTSGSETQYF.

The rearrangement uses TRBV5-4 and TRBJ1-2; 10 bases line up with TRBD1. The V gene's germline CDR1 is SGHNT and CDR2 YYREEE (reference sequence). The CDR3 runs to 16 residues. Losses at the gene ends were 5 bases for V and 4 bases for J; bases not matched to a gene: 11. This CDR3 is CASRSGPGQGVYGYTF. In DNA form, the CDR3 reads TGTGCCAGCAGATCAGGGCCCGGACAGGGGGTCTATGGCTACACCTTC. The whole variable domain, remainder taken from reference TRBV5-4 and TRBJ1-2, is ETGVTQSPTHLIKTRGQQVTLRCSSQSGHNTVSWYQQALGQGPQFIFQYYREEENGRGNFPPRFSGLQFPNYSSELNVNALELDDSALYLCASRSGPGQGVYGYTFGSGTRLTVV.